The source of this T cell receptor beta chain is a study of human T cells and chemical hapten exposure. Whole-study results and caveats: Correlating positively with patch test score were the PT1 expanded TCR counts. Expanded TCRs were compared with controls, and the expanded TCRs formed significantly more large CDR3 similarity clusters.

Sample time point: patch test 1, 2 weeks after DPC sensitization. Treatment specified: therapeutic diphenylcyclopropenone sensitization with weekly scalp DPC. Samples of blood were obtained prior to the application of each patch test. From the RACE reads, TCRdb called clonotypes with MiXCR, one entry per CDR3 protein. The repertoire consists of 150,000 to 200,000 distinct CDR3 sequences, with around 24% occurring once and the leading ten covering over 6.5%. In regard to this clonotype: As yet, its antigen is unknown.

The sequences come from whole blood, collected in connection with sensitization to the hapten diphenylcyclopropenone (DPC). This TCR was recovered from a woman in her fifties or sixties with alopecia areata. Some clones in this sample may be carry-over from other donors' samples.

CDR3 in amino acids: CASSEGQGASPLHF. Written as DNA, the CDR3 is TGTGCCAGCAGTGAGGGACAGGGGGCTTCACCCCTCCACTTT. The chain uses TRBV6-1 and TRBJ1-6, with 12 bases aligning to TRBD1. Germline CDR1 MNHNS, CDR2 SASEGT. The CDR3 extends over 14 amino acids. The V segment lost 3 bases and the J segment 9 bases; nucleotides outside the gene matches: 0.